The sequence of this T cell receptor beta chain was determined in a study of T cells in Graves' hyperthyroidism and ophthalmopathy. Overall study results and limits: Most clonotypes that expanded in the thyroid above 0.001 also showed up in blood.

The table lists this clonotype with a count of one. Its antigen remains unknown. Authors of the study amplified TCR beta CDR3 regions from RNA transcripts. The primer set for the first-round RT-PCR of the TCR CDR3 was HTBI. TCRdb reanalysed the multiplex PCR reads using MiXCR and keeps one entry per CDR3 protein. Of about 760,000 distinct CDR3 sequences in the sample, 35% were seen once. In patients aged 18 to 65, hyperthyroidism was newly diagnosed, with duration under 2 months. Patients were excluded for uncontrolled infection, other autoimmune disease, pregnancy or lactation. CDR1 is KGHSH and CDR2 is LQKENI in the germline V gene. CDR3 length equals 15 residues. Trimming cost V 0 bases and J 6 bases, with 15 bases left between them.

The rearrangement joins TRBV18 to TRBJ2-7; perhaps TRBD1 as D (7 bases). The receptor's source is a woman in her 40s with Graves' hyperthyroidism. The sample taken for sequencing was blood. The CDR3 loop is CASSPPAGGGGEQYF. CDR3 nucleotide sequence: TGTGCCAGCTCACCACCGGCAGGGGGAGGAGGCGAGCAGTACTTC.